The source of this TCR beta chain is a study of post-analysis software for immune sequencing data. Findings and limits, study-wide: Controls showed lower frequencies than patients for 5 or 6 TRBV segments, and TRBV5-6, TRBV5-1 and TRBV20-1 were among these. Patients with multiple sclerosis recorded significantly lower normalized Chao1 diversity than controls, the study found.

The TCR beta cDNA libraries contained unique molecular identifiers. MiXCR, run by TCRdb on the PCR reads, gives a single entry per CDR3 protein. The table has fewer than 850,000 distinct CDR3 sequences, 46% seen once; the top ten hold roughly 4.9%. V was pared by 2 bases and J by 2 bases, with 7 bases between. Germline CDR1 is MNHEY and CDR2 is SMNVEV (reference sequence). The CDR3 length is 14 residues. This clonotype has more than one count but fewer than ten. What it binds is not known. This TCR was recovered from a girl aged 10-17 years with multiple sclerosis. Sequenced material: blood. The J gene is TRBJ1-5, the V gene TRBV27; unclear D gene. The CDR3 sequence is CASSLSRGNQPQHF. The CDR3 DNA is TGTGCCAGCAGTTTAAGTAGGGGCAATCAGCCCCAGCATTTT.